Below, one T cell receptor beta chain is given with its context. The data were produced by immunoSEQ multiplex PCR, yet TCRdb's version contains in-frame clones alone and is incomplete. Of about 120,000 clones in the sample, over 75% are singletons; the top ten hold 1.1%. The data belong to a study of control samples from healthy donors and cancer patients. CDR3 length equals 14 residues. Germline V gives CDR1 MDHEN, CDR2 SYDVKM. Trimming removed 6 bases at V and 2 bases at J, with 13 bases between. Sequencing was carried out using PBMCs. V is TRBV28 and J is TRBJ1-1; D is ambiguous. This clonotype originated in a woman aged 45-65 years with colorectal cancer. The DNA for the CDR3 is TGTGCCAGCAGCTCGCCGGGCGGAAACACTGAAGCTTTCTTT. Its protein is CASSSPGGNTEAFF.